A single sample is the source of the 31 T cell receptor beta chains below, sequenced in a study of PD-1 blockade in classical Hodgkin lymphoma. The method was immunoSEQ multiplex PCR; TCRdb's version includes in-frame clones alone and lacks a portion of them. The data hold some 60,000 clones, with around 91% observed a single time. Patients all relapsed after autologous stem cell transplantation, and there was variation in brentuximab vedotin exposure. The sample consisted of peripheral blood mononuclear cells (PBMCs), taken at baseline. These receptor sequences come from a human donor with classical Hodgkin lymphoma.

The chain couples TRBV14 to TRBJ1-4, with a possible D match to TRBD1 (5 bases). This CDR3 comprises 15 residues. CDR1 and CDR2 from the germline V gene are SGHDN and FVKESK. Trimming pared 4 bases from V and 5 bases from J, leaving 14 bases between. The CDR3 spells CASSPTAGLNEKLFF. DNA for the CDR3: TGTGCCAGCAGCCCCACGGCGGGACTAAATGAAAAACTGTTTTTT.

The chain carries TRBV5-8 and TRBJ1-5, with a weak D call TRBD1 (6 bases). Germline-derived CDR1 and CDR2 are SGHTS and YDEGEE. V was shortened by 7 bases and J by 6 bases, with 14 bases between the two germline ends. This CDR3 is 13 amino acids long. CDR3 protein: CASFGQITQPQHF. CDR3 nucleotides: TGTGCCAGCTTCGGACAGATCACTCAGCCCCAGCATTTT.

This clone was detected a few times. J is TRBJ1-6 and V is TRBV5-1; D possibly corresponds to TRBD1 (6 bases). Germline loops: CDR1 SGHRS, CDR2 YFSETQ. The CDR3 loop spans 15 amino acids. The V end lost 4 bases, the J end lost 7 bases, and 15 bases lay between the germline ends. The CDR3: CASSGRDTGNSPLHF. The DNA for the CDR3 is TGCGCCAGCAGCGGCCGGGACACCGGGAATTCACCCCTCCACTTT.

The V gene is TRBV4-1, the J gene TRBJ1-2; D not certain. Trimming removed 1 base from V and 5 bases from J, with 17 bases in between. Germline CDR1 is MGHRA and CDR2 is YSYEKL. The CDR3 length is 16 residues. CDR3 amino acids: CASSQGLGATPYGYTF. The CDR3 nucleotides read TGCGCCAGCAGCCAAGGGTTGGGCGCCACCCCTTATGGCTACACCTTC.

J is TRBJ1-5 and V is TRBV6-1, with D unresolved. Trimming took 2 bases from V and 11 from J, leaving 31 bases between them. The CDR3 is 19 amino acids. Germline CDR1 and CDR2: MNHNS and SASEGT. The CDR3: CASSEYPPHSGSALGSQHF. CDR3 in DNA: TGTGCCAGCAGTGAATACCCTCCCCACAGTGGCTCCGCTTTGGGCTCCCAGCATTTT.

The rearrangement uses TRBV18 and TRBJ1-2; D is ambiguous. The CDR3 runs 14 residues. Germline V gene lookup returns CDR1 KGHSH and CDR2 LQKENI. Trimming took off 2 bases at V and 2 bases at J, with 9 bases between the two ends. The chain's CDR3 is CASSPGQMNYGYTF. Written as DNA, the CDR3 is TGTGCCAGCTCACCAGGCCAGATGAACTATGGCTACACCTTC.

This CDR3 reads CASSLQARFYNSGNTIYF. In DNA, the CDR3 is TGTGCCAGCTCGCTTCAAGCTAGGTTTTACAACTCTGGAAACACCATATATTTT. V is TRBV18 and J is TRBJ1-3, with D unresolved. Trimming shortened V by 6 bases and J by 0 bases, and 21 bases separated the two germline ends. Germline V gene lookup returns CDR1 KGHSH and CDR2 LQKENI. CDR3 length: 18 amino acids.

This chain links TRBV6-1 with TRBJ2-7, with unresolved D. CDR3 length equals 14 residues. The germline gives CDR1 MNHNS, CDR2 SASEGT. Between the trimmed V and J ends, which lost 1 base and 1 base, there was a span of 8 bases. Here the CDR3 DNA reads TGTGCCAGCAGTGAAGGCCCAGCTTCCTACGAGCAGTACTTC. The encoded protein is CASSEGPASYEQYF.

The chain joins TRBV27 to TRBJ1-2, with 7 positions matching TRBD1. This CDR3 region has 13 residues. Germline trimming cut 0 bases from V and 6 bases from J; bases unmatched to any gene: 1. Germline CDR1 reads MNHEY; CDR2 reads SMNVEV (reference sequence). The CDR3: CASSLSDRHGYTF. The CDR3 DNA follows: TGTGCCAGCAGTTTATCGGACAGGCATGGCTACACCTTC.

The gene calls are TRBV10-3 and TRBJ2-3; TRBD2 matches at 10 bases. The CDR3 sequence is 16 residues long. The germline V gene encodes CDR1 ENHRY and CDR2 SYGVKD. Trimming removed 5 bases from V and 0 bases from J; junction bases left unmatched: 5. CDR3 loop: CAISHLAGASTDTQYF. The CDR3 coding sequence is TGTGCCATCAGTCACCTAGCGGGGGCTAGCACAGATACGCAGTATTTT.

This clone was counted only a few times. Written as DNA, the CDR3 is TGCGCCAGCAGTGAGTCATGGGTCACTGAAGCTTTCTTT. Amino acid sequence: CASSESWVTEAFF. The chain recombines TRBV10-2 with TRBJ1-1; D is ambiguous. Germline V gives CDR1 WSHSY, CDR2 SAAADI. The CDR3 runs 13 residues. The ends were cut back, 0 bases at V and 4 bases at J, with 6 bases in the middle.

This chain connects TRBV5-1 to TRBJ2-2; TRBD2 might be the D (6 bases). Per the germline V gene, CDR1 is SGHRS and CDR2 is YFSETQ. This CDR3 region has 16 residues. V was cut by 2 bases and J by 6 bases, with 17 bases left in between. CDR3 bases: TGCGCCAGCAGCTTAGGGGACTCGACTATTTCCGGGGAGCTGTTTTTT. It specifies CASSLGDSTISGELFF.

The chain carries TRBV10-3 and TRBJ2-3, with TRBD2 identical over 14 bases. Germline V gene lookup returns CDR1 ENHRY and CDR2 SYGVKD. V dropped 8 bases and J dropped 3; count of bases not matched to a gene: 4. The CDR3 runs to 15 residues. CDR3 nucleotides: TGTGCCATCGGGGGGACTAGCGGGAGAACAGATACGCAGTATTTT. Its protein product is CAIGGTSGRTDTQYF.

This chain uses TRBV25-1 with TRBJ1-2; D gene ambiguous. V was clipped by 1 base and J by 4 bases, with 10 bases between them. The CDR3 spans 14 residues. The germline V gene has CDR1 MGHDK and CDR2 SYGVNS. CDR3: CASSESREGYGYTF. The CDR3 DNA reads as TGTGCCAGCAGTGAATCGAGGGAGGGCTATGGCTACACCTTC.

The rearrangement joins TRBV19 to TRBJ1-3; no clear D gene. Looked up from germline, CDR1 is LNHDA and CDR2 is SQIVND (reference sequence). V lost 3 bases, J lost 0 bases, and 6 bases lay in between. This CDR3 is built from 14 residues. The CDR3 is CASSIRDSGNTIYF. DNA of the CDR3: TGTGCCAGTAGTATCCGTGACTCTGGAAACACCATATATTTT.

The CDR3 nucleotides read TGTGCCAGCAGTTTGATTTTAGGACAGGGGGCAGAAGAGCAGTACTTC. Its translation is CASSLILGQGAEEQYF. The chain carries TRBV28 and TRBJ2-7; 11 bases fit TRBD1. Germline V gives CDR1 MDHEN, CDR2 SYDVKM. V shed 3 bases, J shed 7 bases, and the junction held 11 bases outside the gene matches. This CDR3 has 16 residues.

The genes are TRBV11-2 and TRBJ1-1; D unresolved. Trimming removed 6 bases at V and 2 bases at J, with 10 bases between. The CDR3 consists of 13 residues. CDR1 and CDR2 from the germline V gene are SGHAT and FQNNGV. The CDR3 region has the DNA TGTGCCAGCAGTCTCCCCCTCAACACTGAAGCTTTCTTT. As protein: CASSLPLNTEAFF.

This clone was recorded once. The rearrangement links TRBV7-8 to TRBJ2-2, with D maybe TRBD2 (5 bases). Trimming removed 2 bases from V and 7 bases from J, with 11 bases in between. The CDR3 runs 14 residues. Germline V gene lookup returns CDR1 SGHVS and CDR2 FQNEAQ. The CDR3 coding sequence is TGTGCCAGCAGCTTACGGGGTAGAGGCGGGGAGCTGTTTTTT. It translates to CASSLRGRGGELFF.

The J gene is TRBJ1-1, the V gene TRBV29-1; unclear D gene. Trimming cost V 7 bases and J 8 bases, with 17 bases left between them. This CDR3 spans 12 amino acids. Per the germline V gene, CDR1 is SQVTM and CDR2 is ANQGSEA. Written as DNA, the CDR3 is TGCAGCGCCCCCGCCCCGGCGGGGGAAGCTTTCTTT. Residues: CSAPAPAGEAFF.

The V call is TRBV19, the J call TRBJ2-7; a weak D match, TRBD2 (6 bases). Per the germline V gene, CDR1 is LNHDA and CDR2 is SQIVND (reference sequence). This CDR3 comprises 18 residues. V was cut by 8 bases and J by 3 bases, with 29 bases left in between. CDR3 protein: CASVPQSASGEDYYEQYF. CDR3 sequence (DNA): TGTGCCAGTGTCCCACAGTCAGCGTCTGGGGAGGACTACTACGAGCAGTACTTC.

This chain connects TRBV2 to TRBJ1-2; TRBD1 matches 8 bases. The V gene's germline CDR1 is SNHLY and CDR2 FYNNEI. The V segment lost 4 bases and the J segment 7 bases; nucleotides outside the gene matches: 14. CDR3 length equals 16 residues. CDR3 DNA: TGTGCCAGCAGTGTGGGGAGACAGGGGTCCCCATTTGGCTACACCTTC. Protein: CASSVGRQGSPFGYTF.

This clone has only one observation. This sequence joins TRBV5-6 and TRBJ1-6; D is uncertain. CDR1 SGHDT and CDR2 YYEEEE come from the germline V gene. The CDR3 is made up of 14 amino acids. V lost 5 bases and J lost 7, with 13 bases in between. The CDR3 coding sequence is TGTGCCAGCAGTTCCGGATCGCGGAATTCACCCCTCCACTTT. Protein product: CASSSGSRNSPLHF.

This chain uses TRBV23-1 with TRBJ1-1; the match to TRBD1 covers 9 bases. TRBV23-1 is an open reading frame whose function is uncertain. There are 19 residues in the CDR3. V was pared by 4 bases and J by 10 bases, with 25 bases of the junction left unmatched. This chain's CDR3 is CASSPRTGEGRPGPFGAFF. As DNA, the CDR3 is TGCGCCAGCAGTCCTCGGACAGGGGAGGGTCGTCCGGGTCCGTTTGGAGCTTTCTTT.

This chain connects TRBV5-4 to TRBJ2-2; D gene ambiguous. The germline V and J ends were trimmed by 0 bases and 0 bases, with 12 bases remaining between them. The CDR3 sequence is 17 residues long. Germline V gene sequence: CDR1 SGHNT, CDR2 YYREEE (reference sequence). The CDR3 DNA sequence: TGTGCCAGCAGCTTGGTCCCACTTGGGCCGAACACCGGGGAGCTGTTTTTT. This sequence encodes CASSLVPLGPNTGELFF.

The rearrangement uses TRBV5-5 and TRBJ2-4; a possible D gene is TRBD2 (6 bases). This CDR3 region has 15 residues. V shed 2 bases and J shed 0 bases, with 9 bases lying between them. Germline CDR1 is SGHKS and CDR2 is YYEKEE (reference sequence). The CDR3: CASSFGGIAKNIQYF. CDR3 bases: TGTGCCAGCAGCTTCGGAGGGATAGCCAAAAACATTCAGTACTTC.

V usage is TRBV5-5 and J usage is TRBJ2-5; D uncertain. The germline CDR1 and CDR2 sequences are SGHKS and YYEKEE (reference sequence). V gave up 0 bases and J gave up 2 bases, with 8 bases separating them. This CDR3 is 14 amino acids long. Written as DNA, the CDR3 is TGTGCCAGCAGCTTGGGAGCAGGACAAGAGACCCAGTACTTC. It translates to CASSLGAGQETQYF.

The rearrangement joins TRBV11-2 to TRBJ1-1, with D tentatively TRBD1 (5 bases). Trimming stripped 2 bases from V and 6 bases from J, with 13 bases between. Germline-derived CDR1 and CDR2 are SGHAT and FQNNGV. The CDR3 extends over 14 amino acids. The CDR3 reads CASSLNIGTSEAFF. CDR3 nucleotide sequence: TGTGCCAGCAGCTTAAACATCGGGACGTCTGAAGCTTTCTTT.

This rearrangement joins TRBV11-2 to TRBJ2-7, with TRBD2 as a possible D gene (6 bases). Looked up from germline, CDR1 is SGHAT and CDR2 is FQNNGV. The CDR3 is 15 amino acids. Between the trimmed V and J ends, which lost 5 bases and 4 bases, there was a span of 18 bases. The CDR3 protein is CASSPTSGVPYEQYF. In DNA form, the CDR3 reads TGTGCCAGCAGCCCAACCTCGGGGGTCCCTTACGAGCAGTACTTC.

As concerns this clone: A junction boundary mismatches the germline segment, possibly from a read error. J is TRBJ2-7 and V is TRBV5-1, with 7 bases that match TRBD2. The CDR3 has 14 amino acids. Germline V lookup: CDR1 SGHRS, CDR2 YFSETQ. Here the CDR3 reads CASSLGGGTYEQYF. CDR3 coding DNA: TGCGCCAGCAGTTTGGGCGGGGGAACCTACGAGCAGTACTTC.

This rearrangement joins TRBV19 to TRBJ1-6; 9 nucleotides match TRBD1. The V and J ends lost 9 bases and 10 bases, in that order; junction bases with no gene match: 7. The germline gives CDR1 LNHDA, CDR2 SQIVND (reference sequence). This CDR3 comprises 13 residues. The CDR3 is CASQDRGSSPLHF. The CDR3 coding sequence is TGTGCCAGCCAGGACAGGGGTTCCTCACCCCTCCACTTT. The full variable domain, completed using reference TRBV19 and TRBJ1-6, is DGGITQSPKYLFRKEGQNVTLSCEQNLNHDAMYWYRQDPGQGLRLIYYSQIVNDFQKGDIAEGYSVSREKKESFPLTVTSAQKNPTAFYLCASQDRGSSPLHFGNGTRLTVT.

The rearrangement joins TRBV9 to TRBJ2-3; 11 bases are shared with TRBD2. Germline CDR1 is SGDLS and CDR2 is YYNGEE. This CDR3 region has 16 residues. The V segment lost 2 bases and the J segment 2 bases; nucleotides outside the gene matches: 4. CDR3 DNA: TGTGCCAGCAGCGTGCGACTAGCGGGGCACACAGATACGCAGTATTTT. Translated, it gives CASSVRLAGHTDTQYF.